The 11 T cell receptor beta chains reported below all come from one sample, sequenced in a study of human T cells and chemical hapten exposure. TCRdb itself ran the RACE reads through MiXCR, one entry per CDR3 protein. The data hold roughly 100,000 distinct CDR3 sequences, with under 35% observed a single time. The time point is: patch test 3, about 24 weeks after DPC sensitization. Regarding treatment: therapeutic diphenylcyclopropenone sensitization with weekly scalp DPC. The specimen comprised whole blood, sampled in connection with sensitization to the hapten diphenylcyclopropenone (DPC). Receptor source: a middle-aged man with alopecia areata. Some clones in this sample may be carry-over from other donors' samples.

This clonotype was detected a few times. This rearrangement joins TRBV12-3 or TRBV12-4 to TRBJ2-7, with D maybe TRBD1 (6 bases). V was shortened by 1 base and J by 3 bases, with 13 bases between the two germline ends. This CDR3 has 15 amino acids. This CDR3 is CASSLEATGRYEQYF. DNA of the CDR3: TGTGCCAGCAGTTTAGAGGCAACAGGGCGCTACGAGCAGTACTTC.

In this sample, this clonotype turned up a few times. V gene TRBV28 combines with J gene TRBJ1-2; no definite D call. The CDR3 runs 12 residues. Germline assignment: CDR1 MDHEN and CDR2 SYDVKM. V was pared by 5 bases and J by 1 base, with 5 bases between. In nucleotides, the CDR3 is TGTGCCAGCAGTGGGTTTAACTATGGCTACACCTTC. Amino acids: CASSGFNYGYTF.

This clonotype was seen only a few times. The chain carries TRBV21-1 and TRBJ2-7; the DNA was not used to check the table's D call, TRBD2. TRBV21-1 is assigned pseudogene status. The CDR3 spans 11 residues. CDR3 DNA: TGTGCCAGCCAGGCGGGGTATGAGCAGTACGTC. Encoded protein: CASQAGYEQYV.

This clonotype was detected only a few times. The chain uses TRBV10-3 and TRBJ2-1, with 11 nucleotides matching TRBD2. V was clipped by 6 bases and J by 7 bases; unmatched bases: 8. Germline CDR1 is ENHRY and CDR2 is SYGVKD. This CDR3 is built from 15 residues. CDR3 coding DNA: TGTGCCATCAGAGTAGCGGGAGGGCCTCAGAATGAGCAGTTCTTC. It encodes CAIRVAGGPQNEQFF.

This clonotype was counted only a few times. V and J are TRBV7-8 and TRBJ2-7; unclear D gene. Between the trimmed V and J ends, which lost 1 base and 5 bases, there was a span of 15 bases. In germline, CDR1 is SGHVS, CDR2 FQNEAQ. The CDR3 loop spans 15 amino acids. This chain's CDR3 is CASSLEHSSSHEQYV. The DNA of the CDR3 is TGTGCCAGCAGCTTAGAACATTCTAGTTCCCACGAGCAGTACGTC.

V is TRBV27 and J is TRBJ1-1, with D unresolved. V dropped 6 bases and J dropped 3 bases, with 11 bases sitting between them. CDR1 is MNHEY and CDR2 is SMNVEV in the germline V gene (reference sequence). This CDR3 contains 13 residues. The CDR3: CASSPLSDTEAFF. CDR3 nucleotides: TGTGCCAGCAGCCCACTATCGGACACTGAAGCTTTCTTT.

The J gene is TRBJ1-2, the V gene TRBV7-9; no firm D call. The CDR3 is 16 amino acids. The germline gives CDR1 SEHNR, CDR2 FQNEAQ (reference sequence). Trimming cost V 3 bases and J 6 bases, with 20 bases left between them. CDR3 coding DNA: TGTGCCAGCAGCTTTCCCCCCAGTGATAATTTGGATGGCTACACCTTC. The encoded protein is CASSFPPSDNLDGYTF.

The J gene is TRBJ2-1, the V gene TRBV5-4; no clear D. The CDR3 is 13 residues long. Between the trimmed V and J ends, which lost 1 base and 6 bases, there was a span of 8 bases. Per the germline V gene, CDR1 is SGHNT and CDR2 is YYREEE (reference sequence). The CDR3 loop reads CASSLRLSNEQFF. CDR3 bases: TGTGCCAGCAGCTTGCGACTCTCCAATGAGCAGTTCTTC.

This clonotype was detected a few times. The CDR3: CASSGNTIYF. In nucleotides, the CDR3 is TGTGCCAGCAGTGGAAACACCATATATTTT. V and J are TRBV28 and TRBJ1-3, with D unclear. Trimming took off 5 bases at V and 4 bases at J, with 0 bases between the two ends. Germline V CDR1 and CDR2: MDHEN, SYDVKM. The CDR3 sequence is 10 residues long. The full variable domain, completed using reference TRBV28 and TRBJ1-3, is DVKVTQSSRYLVKRTGEKVFLECVQDMDHENMFWYRQDPGLGLRLIYFSYDVKMKEKGDIPEGYSVSREKKERFSLILESASTNQTSMYLCASSGNTIYFGEGSWLTVV.

The V call is TRBV24-1, the J call TRBJ2-3, with no clear D. V lost 4 bases and J lost 3, with 22 bases in between. CDR1 KGHDR and CDR2 SFDVKD come from the germline V gene. This CDR3 spans 18 amino acids. The CDR3 sequence is CATSDLEKTGPKTDTQYF. In DNA, the CDR3 is TGTGCCACCAGTGACCTAGAAAAAACCGGGCCTAAGACAGATACGCAGTATTTT.

This chain links TRBV2 with TRBJ2-3; D is perhaps TRBD2 (6 bases). V lost 7 bases to trimming and J lost 8 bases, with 10 bases between them. The CDR3 length is 11 residues. Germline values: CDR1 SNHLY, CDR2 FYNNEI. In DNA, the CDR3 is TGTGCCAGCAAAGGGACTGGTACGCAGTATTTT. Protein sequence: CASKGTGTQYF.